One and the same sample provided the 27 T cell receptor beta chains below, sequenced in a study of blood T cell repertoires in COVID-19 (dated by TCRdb to 2020 to 2022). Receptors were amplified or captured by the immunoSEQ multiplex PCR assay. TCRdb provides this immuneACCESS table in a form limited to in-frame rearrangements. Some clones are lacking; in checked studies, under half of them reflect an unresolved V gene, and why the rest are absent is not known. The sample records about 68,000 clones, around 90% of which are singletons. The top ten clones comprise roughly 3.1% of the sample. Material: peripheral blood. These receptor sequences come from a woman aged 45-65 years with COVID-19, enrolled during active disease.

With respect to this clone: Germline is not matched at one junction end, which may reflect a read error. J is TRBJ2-7 and V is TRBV11-2; possible D gene TRBD2, 5 bases. The length of the CDR3 is 17 residues. Germline-derived CDR1 and CDR2 are SGHAT and FQNNGV. In DNA, the CDR3 is TGTGCCAGCACCTTACTACGACCTCCGGGGAGCTCCTACGAGCAGTACTTC. This sequence encodes CASTLLRPPGSSYEQYF.

This clone turned up a few times. The J gene is TRBJ2-7, the V gene TRBV4-1; 8 positions match TRBD2. Trimming removed 2 bases from V and 1 base from J; junction bases left unmatched: 7. The CDR3 covers 16 residues. Germline values: CDR1 MGHRA, CDR2 YSYEKL. CDR3 in DNA: TGCGCCAGCAGCCAACCTACTAGCGGCGTGTCCTACGAGCAGTACTTC. Its protein product is CASSQPTSGVSYEQYF.

The chain carries TRBV5-4 and TRBJ2-1; 13 nucleotides align to TRBD2. The J segment lost 8 bases and the V segment lost 5 bases, leaving 10 bases of the junction unmatched. Germline CDR1 reads SGHNT; CDR2 reads YYREEE (reference sequence). The CDR3 sequence is 16 residues long. The CDR3 nucleotides read TGTGCCAGCAGTTTTCCTAAAGGACTAGCGGGAGATGAGCAGTTCTTC. Its translation is CASSFPKGLAGDEQFF.

This clone was seen once. The V and J genes are TRBV7-2 and TRBJ1-3; 11 bases agree with TRBD1. The CDR3 loop spans 15 amino acids. CDR1 and CDR2 from the germline V gene are SGHTA and FQGNSA. Losses at the gene ends were 0 bases for V and 8 bases for J; bases not matched to a gene: 3. Written as DNA, the CDR3 is TGTGCCAGCAGCTTAGCTGGGACAGGGGGGGACACCATATATTTT. The encoded protein is CASSLAGTGGDTIYF. The full variable domain, rest sourced from reference TRBV7-2 and TRBJ1-3, is GAGVSQSPSNKVTEKGKDVELRCDPISGHTALYWYRQSLGQGLEFLIYFQGNSAPDKSGLPSDRFSAERTGGSVSTLTIQRTQQEDSAVYLCASSLAGTGGDTIYFGEGSWLTVV.

This chain joins TRBV19 and TRBJ2-6; a weak D match, TRBD2 (6 bases). With 3 bases removed from V and 1 base from J, the gap between germline ends came to 13 bases. Germline CDR1 is LNHDA and CDR2 is SQIVND (reference sequence). This CDR3 region has 17 residues. CDR3: CASSIRQGLSGANVLTF. DNA for the CDR3: TGTGCCAGTAGTATCAGGCAGGGACTTTCTGGGGCCAACGTCCTGACTTTC.

This chain joins TRBV6-5 and TRBJ2-2; D not resolved. Germline assignment: CDR1 MNHEY and CDR2 SVGAGI. Trimming took off 0 bases at V and 3 bases at J, with 11 bases between the two ends. The CDR3 contains 16 residues. CDR3 DNA: TGTGCCAGCAGTTACTCGACCGGGTTGCACACCGGGGAGCTGTTTTTT. Translated: CASSYSTGLHTGELFF.

The chain links TRBV7-3 to TRBJ2-7; D unclear. The CDR3 extends over 15 amino acids. Germline V gene sequence: CDR1 SGHTA, CDR2 FQGTGA. V was clipped by 2 bases and J by 0 bases, with 11 bases between them. Here the CDR3 reads CASSLLPHSSYEQYF. CDR3 DNA sequence: TGTGCCAGCAGCTTACTCCCCCACAGCTCCTACGAGCAGTACTTC.

The chain has TRBV5-4 and TRBJ2-7, with D uncertain. There are 14 residues in the CDR3. V dropped 1 base and J dropped 2 bases, with 10 bases sitting between them. Germline values: CDR1 SGHNT, CDR2 YYREEE (reference sequence). The CDR3 here is CASSLPHPPYEQYF. For the CDR3, the DNA is TGTGCCAGCAGCTTGCCCCATCCCCCCTACGAGCAGTACTTC.

J is TRBJ2-5 and V is TRBV11-3; 7 bases align to TRBD2. Germline CDR1 reads SGHNT; CDR2 reads YENEEA. CDR3 length: 14 residues. The ends lost 5 bases at V and 7 bases at J; junction bases unmatched: 10. DNA for the CDR3: TGTGCCAGCAGCCCGAGGAAAGGGAGGGTGACCCAGTACTTC. Amino acid sequence: CASSPRKGRVTQYF.

The chain recombines TRBV9 with TRBJ2-5; 9 nucleotides line up with TRBD2. The CDR3 is made up of 16 amino acids. CDR1 is SGDLS and CDR2 is YYNGEE in the germline V gene. V was pared by 4 bases and J by 2 bases, with 9 bases of the junction left unmatched. Written as DNA, the CDR3 is TGTGCCAGCAGCCTCTCGACTAGCGGCCCTCAAGAGACCCAGTACTTC. It codes for CASSLSTSGPQETQYF.

This clone showed up just once. The V call is TRBV28, the J call TRBJ1-3, with D perhaps matching TRBD1 (5 bases). The CDR3 spans 15 residues. Germline CDR1 is MDHEN and CDR2 is SYDVKM. V lost 3 bases to trimming and J lost 1 base, with 10 bases between them. The CDR3 here is CASSFGGVSGNTIYF. The DNA of the CDR3 is TGTGCCAGCAGTTTTGGGGGGGTATCTGGAAACACCATATATTTT.

This rearrangement joins TRBV30 to TRBJ1-1; D is ambiguous. Germline loops: CDR1 GTSNPN, CDR2 SVGIG (reference sequence). Trimming removed 8 bases from V and 1 base from J, with 14 bases in between. The CDR3 sequence is 13 residues long. The CDR3 region has the DNA TGTGCCCGCCGAGGAGGGCCGAACACTGAAGCTTTCTTT. It yields the protein CARRGGPNTEAFF.

The gene calls are TRBV9 and TRBJ2-4; 8 positions agree with TRBD1. The length of the CDR3 is 15 residues. CDR1 is SGDLS, CDR2 YYNGEE, per germline. The junction had 8 bases not matched to a gene; V was cut back by 3 bases and J by 6 bases. The chain's CDR3 is CASSAQLGQGNIQYF. CDR3 in DNA: TGTGCCAGCAGCGCACAACTTGGACAGGGAAACATTCAGTACTTC. The entire variable domain, with the rest obtained from reference TRBV9 and TRBJ2-4, is as follows: DSGVTQTPKHLITATGQRVTLRCSPRSGDLSVYWYQQSLDQGLQFLIQYYNGEERAKGNILERFSAQQFPDLHSELNLSSLELGDSALYFCASSAQLGQGNIQYFGAGTRLSVL.

V is TRBV18 and J is TRBJ1-2; TRBD1 matches at 7 bases. Germline lookup yields CDR1 KGHSH and CDR2 LQKENI. The J segment lost 8 bases and the V segment lost 3 bases, leaving 6 bases of the junction unmatched. This CDR3 comprises 13 residues. The CDR3 DNA reads TGTGCCAGCTCACCGACAGGGCCGAACGGCTACACCTTC. Residues: CASSPTGPNGYTF. Based on the CDR3 plus reference TRBV18 and TRBJ1-2, the full variable domain is NAGVMQNPRHLVRRRGQEARLRCSPMKGHSHVYWYRQLPEEGLKFMVYLQKENIIDESGMPKERFSAEFPKEGPSILRIQQVVRGDSAAYFCASSPTGPNGYTFGSGTRLTVV.

The chain is built from TRBV10-3 and TRBJ1-4; D is perhaps TRBD1 (5 bases). This CDR3 spans 15 amino acids. Germline V gene sequence: CDR1 ENHRY, CDR2 SYGVKD. V lost 8 bases and J 1 base, leaving 14 bases between the germline ends. The CDR3 sequence: CAIGPGRGTNEKLFF. CDR3 nucleotides: TGTGCCATCGGGCCGGGGAGGGGAACTAATGAAAAACTGTTTTTT.

The V call is TRBV5-5, the J call TRBJ2-1; 10 nucleotides line up with TRBD2. Germline CDR1 reads SGHKS; CDR2 reads YYEKEE (reference sequence). V lost 1 base and J lost 5; bases outside the gene matches: 3. CDR3 length equals 15 residues. CDR3 nucleotide sequence: TGTGCCAGCAGCTTGAGGGGACTAGCGCACAATGAGCAGTTCTTC. Protein product: CASSLRGLAHNEQFF. The full variable domain, its missing parts supplied by reference TRBV5-5 and TRBJ2-1, is DAGVTQSPTHLIKTRGQQVTLRCSPISGHKSVSWYQQVLGQGPQFIFQYYEKEERGRGNFPDRFSARQFPNYSSELNVNALLLGDSALYLCASSLRGLAHNEQFFGPGTRLTVL.

This clone was detected only once. The chain combines TRBV21-1 with TRBJ1-2; the listed D gene, TRBD1, was not tested against the DNA. TRBV21-1 is an annotated pseudogene. The CDR3 has 15 amino acids. CDR3 region: CASSKAQERNYGYTF. The DNA of the CDR3 is TGTGCCAGCAGCAAAGCACAGGAGCGTAACTATGGCTACACCTTC.

The CDR3 sequence is CASVPGLGYQETQYF. The CDR3 DNA sequence: TGTGCCAGCGTTCCGGGATTGGGCTACCAAGAGACCCAGTACTTC. This chain connects TRBV7-9 to TRBJ2-5; possible D gene TRBD2, 5 bases. The CDR3 loop spans 15 amino acids. Trimming removed 8 bases from V and 0 bases from J, with 16 bases in between. The V gene's germline CDR1 is SEHNR and CDR2 FQNEAQ (reference sequence). Looking up the rest from reference TRBV7-9 and TRBJ2-5 gives the full variable domain: DTGVSQNPRHKITKRGQNVTFRCDPISEHNRLYWYRQTLGQGPEFLTYFQNEAQLEKSRLLSDRFSAERPKGSFSTLEIQRTEQGDSAMYLCASVPGLGYQETQYFGPGTRLLVL.

The chain has TRBV14 and TRBJ1-4; D remains ambiguous. With 3 bases removed from V and 12 bases from J, the gap between germline ends came to 11 bases. CDR3 length: 12 residues. Germline CDR1 reads SGHDN; CDR2 reads FVKESK. The CDR3 DNA follows: TGTGCCAGCAGCCACGGACCGCGGGAACTGTTTTTT. Translation gives CASSHGPRELFF.

The rearrangement uses TRBV5-1 and TRBJ2-7; 11 nucleotides match TRBD2. There are 16 residues in the CDR3. The germline V gene has CDR1 SGHRS and CDR2 YFSETQ. V lost 1 base to trimming and J lost 0 bases; unmatched junction nucleotides: 3. The CDR3 reads CASSLFLAGGSYEQYF. As DNA, the CDR3 is TGCGCCAGCAGCTTGTTTCTAGCGGGAGGCTCCTACGAGCAGTACTTC.

The chain has TRBV6-5 and TRBJ2-7, with D tentatively TRBD1 (6 bases). Germline-derived CDR1 and CDR2 are MNHEY and SVGAGI. Deletions cut 5 bases from V and 6 bases from J, with 17 bases between. The CDR3 covers 14 residues. In nucleotides, the CDR3 is TGTGCCAGCAGTACCGGGACACCGGGGAGCGAGCAGTACTTC. It yields the protein CASSTGTPGSEQYF.

The chain combines TRBV3-1 (or the pseudogene TRBV3-2) with TRBJ2-2; TRBD1 agrees at 7 bases. V gave up 2 bases and J gave up 3 bases; unmatched junction bases: 6. The CDR3 is 16 residues long. Germline V CDR1 and CDR2: LGHDT, YNNKEL (reference sequence). The CDR3 loop reads CASSQQPGQYTGELFF. CDR3 bases: TGTGCCAGCAGCCAACAACCGGGACAGTACACCGGGGAGCTGTTTTTT.

This clone was seen just once. This chain connects TRBV7-6 to TRBJ1-4, with D perhaps matching TRBD1 (5 bases). V dropped 3 bases and J dropped 8 bases, with 10 bases sitting between them. Germline loops: CDR1 SGHVS, CDR2 FNYEAQ. CDR3 length: 13 amino acids. The CDR3 sequence is CASSFGQGEKLFF. The DNA for the CDR3 is TGTGCCAGCAGCTTCGGTCAGGGAGAAAAACTGTTTTTT.

The V call is TRBV19, the J call TRBJ2-1; a weak D match, TRBD1 (6 bases). This CDR3 has 13 amino acids. Trimming pared 3 bases from V and 5 bases from J, leaving 8 bases between. Looked up from germline, CDR1 is LNHDA and CDR2 is SQIVND (reference sequence). The CDR3 sequence: CASSITGNNEQFF. In DNA, the CDR3 is TGTGCCAGTAGTATCACAGGGAACAATGAGCAGTTCTTC.

This chain uses TRBV7-2 with TRBJ1-2; no clear D. Germline V gene data show CDR1 as SGHTA and CDR2 as FQGNSA. The V gene lost 1 base and the J gene lost 6 bases, with 9 bases spanning the gap. This CDR3 has 13 amino acids. The CDR3 is CASSLGTRDGYTF. The CDR3 region has the DNA TGTGCCAGCAGCTTAGGGACTCGGGATGGCTACACCTTC.

The rearrangement links TRBV7-9 to TRBJ1-5; D is ambiguous. Germline assignment: CDR1 SEHNR and CDR2 FQNEAQ (reference sequence). There are 14 residues in the CDR3. V was shortened by 11 bases and J by 2 bases, with 16 bases between the two germline ends. CDR3 nucleotide sequence: TGTGCCGTCACGGGAGTATTCGGCAATCAGCCCCAGCATTTT. The encoded protein is CAVTGVFGNQPQHF.

This clone was counted once. The V call is TRBV11-2, the J call TRBJ2-3; 8 bases line up with TRBD2. Per the germline V gene, CDR1 is SGHAT and CDR2 is FQNNGV. Losses at the gene ends were 1 base for V and 0 bases for J; bases not matched to a gene: 0. The CDR3 loop spans 15 amino acids. The CDR3 is CASSLGLASTDTQYF. CDR3 nucleotide sequence: TGTGCCAGCAGCTTAGGACTAGCGAGCACAGATACGCAGTATTTT. Supplemented by reference TRBV11-2 and TRBJ2-3, the full variable domain reads EAGVAQSPRYKIIEKRQSVAFWCNPISGHATLYWYQQILGQGPKLLIQFQNNGVVDDSQLPKDRFSAERLKGVDSTLKIQPAKLEDSAVYLCASSLGLASTDTQYFGPGTRLTVL.